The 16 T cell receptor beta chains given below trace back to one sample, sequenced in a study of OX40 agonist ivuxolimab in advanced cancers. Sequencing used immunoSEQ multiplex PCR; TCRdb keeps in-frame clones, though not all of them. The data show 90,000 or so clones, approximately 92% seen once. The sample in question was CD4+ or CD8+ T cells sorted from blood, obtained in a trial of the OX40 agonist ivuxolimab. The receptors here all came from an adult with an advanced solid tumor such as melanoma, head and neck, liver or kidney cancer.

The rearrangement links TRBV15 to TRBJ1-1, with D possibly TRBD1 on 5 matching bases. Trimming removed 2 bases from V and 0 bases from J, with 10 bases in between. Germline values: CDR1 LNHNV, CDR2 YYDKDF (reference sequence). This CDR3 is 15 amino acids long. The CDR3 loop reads CATSRTTAMNTEAFF. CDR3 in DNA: TGTGCCACCAGCAGAACGACAGCTATGAACACTGAAGCTTTCTTT.

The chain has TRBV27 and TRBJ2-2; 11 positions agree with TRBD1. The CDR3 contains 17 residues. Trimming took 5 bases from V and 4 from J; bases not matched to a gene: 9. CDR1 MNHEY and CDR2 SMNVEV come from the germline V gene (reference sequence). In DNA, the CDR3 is TGTGCCAGCAGTCCCCTGGACAGGGGGCGCATCACCGGGGAGCTGTTTTTT. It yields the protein CASSPLDRGRITGELFF.

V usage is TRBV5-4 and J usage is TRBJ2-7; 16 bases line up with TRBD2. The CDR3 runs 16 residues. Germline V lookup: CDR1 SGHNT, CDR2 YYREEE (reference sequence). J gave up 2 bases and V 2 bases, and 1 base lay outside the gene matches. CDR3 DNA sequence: TGTGCCAGCAGCTTTGGGACTAGCGGGGGGGCCTACGAGCAGTACTTC. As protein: CASSFGTSGGAYEQYF.

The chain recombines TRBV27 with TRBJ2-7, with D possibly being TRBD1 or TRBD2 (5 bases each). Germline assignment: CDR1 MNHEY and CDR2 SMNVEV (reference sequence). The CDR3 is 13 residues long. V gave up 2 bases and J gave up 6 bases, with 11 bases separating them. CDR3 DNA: TGTGCCAGCAGTTTAAGTCAGAGGGGCGAGCAGTACTTC. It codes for CASSLSQRGEQYF.

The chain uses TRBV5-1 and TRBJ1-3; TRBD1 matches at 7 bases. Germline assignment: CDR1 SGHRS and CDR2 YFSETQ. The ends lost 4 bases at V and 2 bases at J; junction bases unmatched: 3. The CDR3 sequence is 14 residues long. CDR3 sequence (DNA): TGCGCCAGCAGCGGCACAGGGGCTGGAAACACCATATATTTT. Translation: CASSGTGAGNTIYF.

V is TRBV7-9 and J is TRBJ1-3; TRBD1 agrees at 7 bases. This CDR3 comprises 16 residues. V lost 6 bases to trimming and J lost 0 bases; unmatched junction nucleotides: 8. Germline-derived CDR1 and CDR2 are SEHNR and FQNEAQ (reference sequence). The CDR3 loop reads CASSSAGQVSGNTIYF. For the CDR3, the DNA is TGTGCCAGCAGTTCAGCTGGACAGGTCTCTGGAAACACCATATATTTT.

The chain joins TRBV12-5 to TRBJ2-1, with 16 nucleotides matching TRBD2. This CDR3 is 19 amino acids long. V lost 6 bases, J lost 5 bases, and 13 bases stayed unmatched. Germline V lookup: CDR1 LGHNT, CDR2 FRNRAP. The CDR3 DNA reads TGTGCTAGTGGCCCTGGGACTAGCGGGAGGGCCCGAACCGACAATGAGCAGTTCTTC. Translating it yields CASGPGTSGRARTDNEQFF.

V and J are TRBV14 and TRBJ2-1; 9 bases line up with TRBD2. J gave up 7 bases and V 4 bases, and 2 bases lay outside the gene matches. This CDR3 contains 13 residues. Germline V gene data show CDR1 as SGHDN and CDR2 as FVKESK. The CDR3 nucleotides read TGTGCCAGCAGCCCTAGCGGGACGAATGAGCAGTTCTTC. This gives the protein CASSPSGTNEQFF.

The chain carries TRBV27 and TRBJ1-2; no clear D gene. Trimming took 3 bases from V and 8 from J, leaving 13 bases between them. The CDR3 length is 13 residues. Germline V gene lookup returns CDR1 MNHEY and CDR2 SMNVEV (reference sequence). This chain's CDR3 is CASSLGRNNGYTF. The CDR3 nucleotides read TGTGCCAGCAGTTTGGGCCGGAATAACGGCTACACCTTC.

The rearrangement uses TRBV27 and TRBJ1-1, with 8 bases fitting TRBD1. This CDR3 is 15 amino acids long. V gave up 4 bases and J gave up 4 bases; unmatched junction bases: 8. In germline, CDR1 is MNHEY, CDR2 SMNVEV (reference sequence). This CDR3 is CASSSILDRGTEAFF. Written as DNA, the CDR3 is TGTGCCAGCAGTTCTATACTCGACAGGGGCACTGAAGCTTTCTTT.

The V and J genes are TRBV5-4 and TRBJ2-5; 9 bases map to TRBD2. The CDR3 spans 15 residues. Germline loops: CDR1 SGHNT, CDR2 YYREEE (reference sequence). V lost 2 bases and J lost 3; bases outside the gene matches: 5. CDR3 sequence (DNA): TGTGCCAGCAGCTTCCCTAGCGGGGTGAAAGAGACCCAGTACTTC. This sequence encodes CASSFPSGVKETQYF.

Here the CDR3 DNA reads TGTGCTAGTGGTTCCCCGGACAGGGGGGGGTACCAAGAGACCCAGTACTTC. It encodes CASGSPDRGGYQETQYF. The genes are TRBV12-5 and TRBJ2-5; 10 bases agree with TRBD1. The CDR3 runs to 17 residues. Trimming removed 4 bases from V and 0 bases from J; junction bases left unmatched: 8. Germline assignment: CDR1 LGHNT and CDR2 FRNRAP.

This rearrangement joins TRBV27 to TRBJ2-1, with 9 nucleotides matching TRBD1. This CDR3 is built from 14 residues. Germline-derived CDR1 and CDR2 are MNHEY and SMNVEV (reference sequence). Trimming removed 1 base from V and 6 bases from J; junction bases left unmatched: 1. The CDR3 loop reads CASSLLDRGNEQFF. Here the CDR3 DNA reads TGTGCCAGCAGTTTATTGGACAGGGGCAATGAGCAGTTCTTC.

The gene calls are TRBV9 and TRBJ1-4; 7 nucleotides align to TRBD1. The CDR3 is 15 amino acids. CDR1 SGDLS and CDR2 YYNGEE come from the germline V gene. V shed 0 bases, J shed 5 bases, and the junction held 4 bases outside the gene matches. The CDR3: CASSVETGWNEKLFF. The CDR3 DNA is TGTGCCAGCAGCGTAGAGACAGGGTGGAATGAAAAACTGTTTTTT.

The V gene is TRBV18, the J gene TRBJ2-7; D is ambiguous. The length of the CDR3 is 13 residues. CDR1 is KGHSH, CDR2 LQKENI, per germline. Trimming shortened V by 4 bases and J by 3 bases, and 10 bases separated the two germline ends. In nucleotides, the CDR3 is TGTGCCAGCTCACTTAGACACAGCTACGAGCAGTACTTC. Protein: CASSLRHSYEQYF.

The DNA for the CDR3 is TGTGCCAGCAGCCCCACGACAGGGGTGGAAAAACTGTTTTTT. It specifies CASSPTTGVEKLFF. The J gene is TRBJ1-4, the V gene TRBV7-8, with 8 bases fitting TRBD1. J lost 8 bases, V lost 5 bases, and 7 bases had no gene match. The length of the CDR3 is 14 residues. Germline V CDR1 and CDR2: SGHVS, FQNEAQ.